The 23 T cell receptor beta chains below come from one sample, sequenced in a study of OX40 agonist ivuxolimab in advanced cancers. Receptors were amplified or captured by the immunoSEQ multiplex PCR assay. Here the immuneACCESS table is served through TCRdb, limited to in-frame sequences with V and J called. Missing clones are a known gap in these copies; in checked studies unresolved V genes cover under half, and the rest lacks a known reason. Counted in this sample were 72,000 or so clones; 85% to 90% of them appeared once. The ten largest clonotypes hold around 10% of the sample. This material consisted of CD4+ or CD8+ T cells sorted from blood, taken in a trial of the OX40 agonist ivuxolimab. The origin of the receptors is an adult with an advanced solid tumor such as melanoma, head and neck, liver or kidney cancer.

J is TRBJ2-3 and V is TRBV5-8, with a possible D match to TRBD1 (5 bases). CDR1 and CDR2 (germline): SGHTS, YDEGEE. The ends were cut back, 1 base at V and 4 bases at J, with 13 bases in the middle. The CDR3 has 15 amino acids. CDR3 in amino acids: CASSLWGRAPDTQYF. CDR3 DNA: TGTGCCAGCAGCTTGTGGGGCAGGGCCCCAGATACGCAGTATTTT. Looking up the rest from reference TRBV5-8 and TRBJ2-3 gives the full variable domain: EAGVTQSPTHLIKTRGQQATLRCSPISGHTSVYWYQQALGLGLQFLLWYDEGEERNRGNFPPRFSGRQFPNYSSELNVNALELEDSALYLCASSLWGRAPDTQYFGPGTRLTVL.

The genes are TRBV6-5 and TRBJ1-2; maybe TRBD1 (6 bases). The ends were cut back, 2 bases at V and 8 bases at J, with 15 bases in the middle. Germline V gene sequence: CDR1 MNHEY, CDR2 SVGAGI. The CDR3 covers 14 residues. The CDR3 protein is CASSYLLRGNGYTF. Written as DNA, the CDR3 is TGTGCCAGCAGTTACCTTCTGAGGGGGAACGGCTACACCTTC.

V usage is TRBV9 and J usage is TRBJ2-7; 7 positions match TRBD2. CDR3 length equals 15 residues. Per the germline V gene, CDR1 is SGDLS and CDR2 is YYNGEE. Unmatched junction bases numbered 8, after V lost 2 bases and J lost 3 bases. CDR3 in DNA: TGTGCCAGCAGCGTTGCGGGAGTCTATGGCTACGAGCAGTACTTC. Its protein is CASSVAGVYGYEQYF.

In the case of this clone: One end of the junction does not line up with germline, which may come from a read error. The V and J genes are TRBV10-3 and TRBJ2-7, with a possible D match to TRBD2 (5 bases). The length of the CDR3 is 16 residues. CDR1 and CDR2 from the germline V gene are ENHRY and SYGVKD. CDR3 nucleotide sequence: TGTGCCAGCAGTCGATATAGGACTCTCAGCTCCTACGAGCAGTACTTC. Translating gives CASSRYRTLSSYEQYF.

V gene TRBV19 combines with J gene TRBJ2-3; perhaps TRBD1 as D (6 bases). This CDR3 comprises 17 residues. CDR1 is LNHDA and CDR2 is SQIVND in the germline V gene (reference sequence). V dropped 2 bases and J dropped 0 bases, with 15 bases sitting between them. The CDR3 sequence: CASSIQGTTFSTDTQYF. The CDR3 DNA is TGTGCCAGTAGTATACAGGGGACCACCTTTAGCACAGATACGCAGTATTTT.

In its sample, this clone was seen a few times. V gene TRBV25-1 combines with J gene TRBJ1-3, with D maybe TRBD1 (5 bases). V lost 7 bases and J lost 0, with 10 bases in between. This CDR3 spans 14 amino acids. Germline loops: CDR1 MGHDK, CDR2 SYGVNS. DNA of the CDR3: TGTGCCAGCAAGGGGCCGTACTCTGGAAACACCATATATTTT. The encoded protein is CASKGPYSGNTIYF.

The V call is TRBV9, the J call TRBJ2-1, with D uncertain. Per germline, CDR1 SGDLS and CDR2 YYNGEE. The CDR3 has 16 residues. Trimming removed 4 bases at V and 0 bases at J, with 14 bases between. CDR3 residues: CASSPRGVSSYNEQFF. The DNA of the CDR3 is TGTGCCAGCAGCCCCAGAGGCGTGAGCTCCTACAATGAGCAGTTCTTC.

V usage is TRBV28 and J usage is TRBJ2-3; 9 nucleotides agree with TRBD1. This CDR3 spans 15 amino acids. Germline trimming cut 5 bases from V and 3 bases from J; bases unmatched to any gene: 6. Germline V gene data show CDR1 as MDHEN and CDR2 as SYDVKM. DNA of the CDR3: TGTGCCAGCAGTCCATGGACAGGGGAAACAGATACGCAGTATTTT. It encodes CASSPWTGETDTQYF.

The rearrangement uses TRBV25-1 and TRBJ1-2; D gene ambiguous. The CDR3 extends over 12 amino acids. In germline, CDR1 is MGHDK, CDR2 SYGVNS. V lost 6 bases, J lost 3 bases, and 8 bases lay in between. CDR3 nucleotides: TGTGCCAGCAGGGGCAGCGACTATGGCTACACCTTC. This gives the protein CASRGSDYGYTF.

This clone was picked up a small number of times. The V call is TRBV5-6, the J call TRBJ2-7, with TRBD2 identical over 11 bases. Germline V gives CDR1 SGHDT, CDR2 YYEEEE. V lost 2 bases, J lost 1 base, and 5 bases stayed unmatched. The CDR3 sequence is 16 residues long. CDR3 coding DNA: TGTGCCAGCAGCTTATGGACTAGCGGGCCTTCCTACGAGCAGTACTTC. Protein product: CASSLWTSGPSYEQYF.

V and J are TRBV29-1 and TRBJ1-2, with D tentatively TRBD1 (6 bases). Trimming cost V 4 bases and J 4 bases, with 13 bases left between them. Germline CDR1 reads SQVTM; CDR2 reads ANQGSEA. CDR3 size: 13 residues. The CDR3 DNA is TGCAGCGTTGGAAAGGGGGAGGGCTATGGCTACACCTTC. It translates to CSVGKGEGYGYTF.

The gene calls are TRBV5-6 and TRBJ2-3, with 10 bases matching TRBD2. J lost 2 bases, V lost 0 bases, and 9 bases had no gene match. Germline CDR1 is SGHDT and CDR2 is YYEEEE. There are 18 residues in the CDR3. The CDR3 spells CASSLALRLAGITDTQYF. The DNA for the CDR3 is TGTGCCAGCAGCTTGGCCTTAAGACTAGCGGGTATCACAGATACGCAGTATTTT.

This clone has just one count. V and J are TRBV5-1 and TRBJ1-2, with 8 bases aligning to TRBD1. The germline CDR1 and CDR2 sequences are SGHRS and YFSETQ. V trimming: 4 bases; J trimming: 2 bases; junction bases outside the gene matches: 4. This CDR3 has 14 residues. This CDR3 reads CASSPWTGNYGYTF. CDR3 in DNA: TGCGCCAGCAGCCCCTGGACAGGGAACTATGGCTACACCTTC. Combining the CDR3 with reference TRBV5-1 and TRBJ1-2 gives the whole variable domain KAGVTQTPRYLIKTRGQQVTLSCSPISGHRSVSWYQQTPGQGLQFLFEYFSETQRNKGNFPGRFSGRQFSNSRSEMNVSTLELGDSALYLCASSPWTGNYGYTFGSGTRLTVV.

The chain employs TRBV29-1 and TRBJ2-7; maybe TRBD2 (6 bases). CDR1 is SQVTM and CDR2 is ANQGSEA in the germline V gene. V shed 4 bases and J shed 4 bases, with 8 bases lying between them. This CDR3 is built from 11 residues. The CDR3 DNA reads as TGCAGCGTTGGGGACTGGTACGAGCAGTACTTC. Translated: CSVGDWYEQYF.

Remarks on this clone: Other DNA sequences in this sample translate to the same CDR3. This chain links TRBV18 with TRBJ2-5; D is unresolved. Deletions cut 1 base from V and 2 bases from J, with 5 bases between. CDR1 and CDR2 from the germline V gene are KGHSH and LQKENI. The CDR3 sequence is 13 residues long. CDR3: CASSPQGQETQYF. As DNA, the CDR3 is TGTGCCAGCTCACCACAGGGTCAAGAGACCCAGTACTTC.

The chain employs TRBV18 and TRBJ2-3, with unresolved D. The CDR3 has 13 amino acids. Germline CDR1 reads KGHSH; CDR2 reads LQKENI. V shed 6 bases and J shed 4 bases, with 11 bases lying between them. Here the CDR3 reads CASSPIGADTQYF. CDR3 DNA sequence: TGTGCCAGCTCCCCCATTGGGGCAGATACGCAGTATTTT. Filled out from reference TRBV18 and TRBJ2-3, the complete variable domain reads NAGVMQNPRHLVRRRGQEARLRCSPMKGHSHVYWYRQLPEEGLKFMVYLQKENIIDESGMPKERFSAEFPKEGPSILRIQQVVRGDSAAYFCASSPIGADTQYFGPGTRLTVL.

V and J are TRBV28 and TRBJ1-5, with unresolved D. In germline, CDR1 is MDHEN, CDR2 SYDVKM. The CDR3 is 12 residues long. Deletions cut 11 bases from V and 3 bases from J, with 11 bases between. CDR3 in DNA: TGTGCCGGGAGGAGGGACAATCAGCCCCAGCATTTT. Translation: CAGRRDNQPQHF.

The CDR3: CASSILDRPNYGYTF. CDR3 nucleotide sequence: TGTGCCAGCAGTATATTGGACCGACCTAACTATGGCTACACCTTC. This chain links TRBV28 with TRBJ1-2; no definite D call. V was pared by 5 bases and J by 0 bases, with 13 bases between. Per germline, CDR1 MDHEN and CDR2 SYDVKM. The CDR3 runs 15 residues.

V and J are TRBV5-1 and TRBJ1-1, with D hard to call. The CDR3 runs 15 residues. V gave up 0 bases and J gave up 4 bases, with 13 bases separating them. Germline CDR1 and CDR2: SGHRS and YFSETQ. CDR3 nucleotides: TGCGCCAGCAGCTTGGTTCGGGGAGTAGGCACTGAAGCTTTCTTT. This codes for CASSLVRGVGTEAFF.

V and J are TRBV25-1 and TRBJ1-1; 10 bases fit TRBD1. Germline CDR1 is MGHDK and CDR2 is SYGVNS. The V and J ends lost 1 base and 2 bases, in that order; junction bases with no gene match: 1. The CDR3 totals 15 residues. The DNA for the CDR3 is TGTGCCAGCAGTGAATGGGACAGGGGCAACACTGAAGCTTTCTTT. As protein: CASSEWDRGNTEAFF. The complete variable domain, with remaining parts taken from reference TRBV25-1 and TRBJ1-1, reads EADIYQTPRYLVIGTGKKITLECSQTMGHDKMYWYQQDPGMELHLIHYSYGVNSTEKGDLSSESTVSRIRTEHFPLTLESARPSHTSQYLCASSEWDRGNTEAFFGQGTRLTVV.

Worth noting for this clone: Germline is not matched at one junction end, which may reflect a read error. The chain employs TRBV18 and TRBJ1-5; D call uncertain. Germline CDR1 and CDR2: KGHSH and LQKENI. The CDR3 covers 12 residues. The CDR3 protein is CASPPGDQPQHF. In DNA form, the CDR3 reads TGTGCCAGCCCACCGGGAGATCAGCCCCAGCATTTT.

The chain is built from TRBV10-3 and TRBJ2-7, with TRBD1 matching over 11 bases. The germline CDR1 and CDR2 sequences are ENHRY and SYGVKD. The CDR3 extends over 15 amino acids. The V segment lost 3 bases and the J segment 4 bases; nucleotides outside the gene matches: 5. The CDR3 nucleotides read TGTGCCATCAGTGATCCCGGGACAGGGGGTTACGAGCAGTACTTC. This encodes CAISDPGTGGYEQYF.

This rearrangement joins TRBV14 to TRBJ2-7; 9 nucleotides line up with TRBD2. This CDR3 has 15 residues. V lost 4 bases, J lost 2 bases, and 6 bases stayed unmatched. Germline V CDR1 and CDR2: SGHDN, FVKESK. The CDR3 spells CASSPMLAGTYEQYF. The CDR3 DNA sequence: TGTGCCAGCAGCCCTATGCTAGCGGGAACCTACGAGCAGTACTTC.